The sequence of this T cell receptor beta chain was determined in a study of T cell clones after liver transplantation. Study-wide background: Post-transplant blood was tracked for graft-donor-reactive T cell clones identified in a pre-transplant mixed lymphocyte reaction.

This clone was recorded only once. The repertoire was sequenced with immunoSEQ multiplex PCR; TCRdb's copy has only in-frame clones and lacks some. Found here are 72,000 or so clones, around four fifths of them singletons; the top ten hold 2.8%. CD3+CD4+ and CD3+CD8+ cells were FACS-sorted from thawed unstimulated PBMCs. Trimming cost V 2 bases and J 15 bases, with 14 bases left between them. Germline V gene data show CDR1 as SGHAT and CDR2 as FQNNGV. This CDR3 comprises 12 residues. The chain employs TRBV11-2 and TRBJ2-1; possibly TRBD1 or TRBD2 for D (5 bases each). Sequencing was performed on CD4+ T cells from blood, taken at the 22-month timepoint. This clonotype was sampled from a human patient who received a liver transplant. Some T cells could come from the graft donor. The CDR3 is CASSLYTGLAFF. DNA for the CDR3: TGTGCCAGCAGCTTATATACGGGGCTGGCGTTCTTC.